Following are 29 T cell receptor beta chains from one sample sequenced in a study of T and B cells in COVID-19 patients. Each TRB amplification used about 220-500 ng of genomic DNA from blood. TRB rearrangements were amplified by multiplex PCR with BIOMED2 TRB-A/B primers. Each CDR3 protein gets one entry after TCRdb re-called the multiplex PCR reads with MiXCR. This repertoire shows more than 20,000 distinct CDR3 sequences, approximately 29% found once; its top ten account for 1.5% to 2%. The sample was blood. The receptors come from a human donor who had recovered from COVID-19.

This clonotype was counted many times. The chain has TRBV27 and TRBJ2-5; 7 bases match TRBD1. This CDR3 is built from 15 residues. V lost 5 bases and J lost 2; bases outside the gene matches: 8. Germline CDR1 reads MNHEY; CDR2 reads SMNVEV (reference sequence). The CDR3 is CASSPLTGQQETQYF. Written as DNA, the CDR3 is TGTGCCAGCAGTCCCCTCACGGGACAGCAAGAGACCCAGTACTTC.

The rearrangement joins TRBV6-2 or TRBV6-3 to TRBJ2-3, with D perhaps given as TRBD1 or TRBD2 (5 bases each). Per the germline V gene, CDR1 is MNHEY and CDR2 is SVGEGT. V dropped 8 bases and J dropped 2 bases, with 14 bases sitting between them. The CDR3 runs to 14 residues. For the CDR3, the DNA is TGTGCCAGCCTTGAGAGGGGAATCACAGATACGCAGTATTTT. It encodes CASLERGITDTQYF.

This rearrangement joins TRBV21-1 to TRBJ2-7; the D segment call TRBD2 is taken from the table without a DNA check. TRBV21-1 is a pseudogene locus. The CDR3 has 14 amino acids. This CDR3 reads CASSILPGTYEQYF. The CDR3 coding sequence is TGTGCCAGCAGCATCCTCCCAGGGACCTACGAGCAGTACTTC.

By sample share, this clonotype is medium-sized. The chain is built from TRBV29-1 and TRBJ2-5, with D possibly matching TRBD2 (6 bases). CDR3 length: 17 residues. Germline CDR1 is SQVTM and CDR2 is ANQGSEA. Deletions cut 1 base from V and 2 bases from J, with 20 bases between. This chain's CDR3 is CSVEVFREYRFQETQYF. CDR3 DNA: TGCAGCGTTGAAGTGTTTCGGGAGTATCGATTTCAAGAGACCCAGTACTTC. The full variable domain, its missing parts supplied by reference TRBV29-1 and TRBJ2-5, is SAVISQKPSRDICQRGTSLTIQCQVDSQVTMMFWYRQQPGQSLTLIATANQGSEATYESGFVIDKFPISRPNLTFSTLTVSNMSPEDSSIYLCSVEVFREYRFQETQYFGPGTRLLVL.

This clonotype was observed at least ten times. The V gene is TRBV30, the J gene TRBJ2-2; TRBD2 is a possible D gene (5 bases). CDR3 length: 14 amino acids. Germline V lookup: CDR1 GTSNPN, CDR2 SVGIG (reference sequence). V was clipped by 4 bases and J by 6 bases, with 15 bases between them. The CDR3 spells CAWTYVLGAGELFF. For the CDR3, the DNA is TGTGCCTGGACTTACGTACTAGGTGCCGGGGAGCTGTTTTTT.

V gene TRBV5-6 combines with J gene TRBJ2-7, with D tentatively TRBD1 (6 bases). The germline CDR1 and CDR2 sequences are SGHDT and YYEEEE. V shed 2 bases and J shed 4 bases, with 16 bases lying between them. The CDR3 spans 15 residues. CDR3 sequence reads: CASSLPGHGIYEQYF. The CDR3 region has the DNA TGTGCCAGCAGCTTACCGGGACATGGGATTTACGAGCAGTACTTC. Filled out from reference TRBV5-6 and TRBJ2-7, the complete variable domain reads DAGVTQSPTHLIKTRGQQVTLRCSPKSGHDTVSWYQQALGQGPQFIFQYYEEEERQRGNFPDRFSGHQFPNYSSELNVNALLLGDSALYLCASSLPGHGIYEQYFGPGTRLTVT.

This clonotype is medium-sized (0.01 to 0.1%) by share. The chain links TRBV12-3 or TRBV12-4 to TRBJ2-2; no clear D. This CDR3 is 14 amino acids long. Between the trimmed V and J ends, which lost 0 bases and 1 base, there was a span of 3 bases. The CDR3 sequence: CASSLARNTGELFF. In DNA form, the CDR3 reads TGTGCCAGCAGTTTAGCGAGGAACACCGGGGAGCTGTTTTTT.

This clonotype is medium-sized in the sample. J is TRBJ2-1 and V is TRBV19; 7 nucleotides agree with TRBD1. There are 16 residues in the CDR3. Germline CDR1 and CDR2: LNHDA and SQIVND (reference sequence). V was pared by 3 bases and J by 4 bases, with 9 bases of the junction left unmatched. CDR3 sequence (DNA): TGTGCCAGTAGTATGAGTCCCAGACAGGGATACAATGAGCAGTTCTTC. Translating gives CASSMSPRQGYNEQFF.

The rearrangement joins TRBV20-1 to TRBJ1-1; TRBD1 matches at 8 bases. Germline loops: CDR1 DFQATT, CDR2 SNEGSKA (reference sequence). The CDR3 runs 13 residues. V dropped 6 bases and J dropped 2; count of bases not matched to a gene: 5. Here the CDR3 DNA reads TGCAGTGCCCGGACAGGGCGAAACACTGAAGCTTTCTTT. Its translation: CSARTGRNTEAFF.

This chain uses TRBV20-1 with TRBJ2-2, with no clear D. Trimming removed 6 bases from V and 0 bases from J, with 14 bases in between. The V gene's germline CDR1 is DFQATT and CDR2 SNEGSKA (reference sequence). This CDR3 comprises 15 residues. CDR3 sequence: CSARGSRTNTGELFF. DNA for the CDR3: TGCAGTGCCCGTGGGTCTCGTACGAACACCGGGGAGCTGTTTTTT.

J is TRBJ2-1 and V is TRBV5-1; a weak D match, TRBD1 (6 bases). Germline CDR1 and CDR2: SGHRS and YFSETQ. CDR3 length: 15 amino acids. The germline V and J ends were trimmed by 6 bases and 2 bases, with 15 bases remaining between them. CDR3 in DNA: TGCGCCAGCACCTCTGACAGGCTCCCCTACAATGAGCAGTTCTTC. Amino acid sequence: CASTSDRLPYNEQFF.

The chain couples TRBV12-3 or TRBV12-4 to TRBJ1-4; TRBD1 might be the D (5 bases). CDR3 length: 15 amino acids. V lost 8 bases and J 6 bases, leaving 19 bases between the germline ends. CDR3 coding DNA: TGTGCCAGCGGAGCGCCCCGGGACGGGCATGAAAAACTGTTTTTT. Protein sequence: CASGAPRDGHEKLFF.

The gene calls are TRBV27 and TRBJ2-2; D gene uncertain. V lost 4 bases to trimming and J lost 2 bases, with 17 bases between them. The CDR3 is made up of 17 amino acids. The germline V gene encodes CDR1 MNHEY and CDR2 SMNVEV (reference sequence). The CDR3 nucleotides are TGTGCCAGCAGTTCCCCCGGCAGGCAGGATAACACCGGGGAGCTGTTTTTT. This gives the protein CASSSPGRQDNTGELFF.

This clonotype was seen a few times. The rearrangement links TRBV20-1 to TRBJ2-7, with TRBD2 identical over 11 bases. This CDR3 comprises 15 residues. The germline V gene encodes CDR1 DFQATT and CDR2 SNEGSKA (reference sequence). V lost 4 bases to trimming and J lost 3 bases; unmatched junction nucleotides: 8. The CDR3 nucleotides read TGCAGTGCTACCTCCTTAGCGGGAGGGCTCTACGAGCAGTACTTC. Encoded protein: CSATSLAGGLYEQYF.

The V gene is TRBV5-4, the J gene TRBJ2-5; 8 bases match TRBD1. CDR3 size: 16 residues. Germline-derived CDR1 and CDR2 are SGHNT and YYREEE (reference sequence). After removal of 5 bases from V and 5 bases from J, the junction contained 14 bases not matched to a gene. CDR3 in amino acids: CASRYGTGGLQETQYF. CDR3 in DNA: TGTGCCAGCAGATATGGGACAGGTGGTCTACAGGAGACCCAGTACTTC.

The chain joins TRBV20-1 to TRBJ2-1; TRBD2 aligns across 13 bases. The CDR3 is made up of 16 amino acids. CDR1 is DFQATT and CDR2 is SNEGSKA in the germline V gene (reference sequence). The V and J ends lost 3 bases and 8 bases, in that order; junction bases with no gene match: 10. In DNA, the CDR3 is TGCAGTGCTAGTCCTCGACTAGCGGGGGGTATGTATGAGCAGTTCTTC. It is translated as CSASPRLAGGMYEQFF.

The CDR3 coding sequence is TGTGCCACCAGCAGAGGGCGGGGTACCTGGACTAGCGGGAACACGGGGGAGACCCAGTACTTC. Its protein product is CATSRGRGTWTSGNTGETQYF. The chain employs TRBV15 and TRBJ2-5; 12 bases are shared with TRBD2. This CDR3 is built from 21 residues. V gave up 1 base and J gave up 5 bases; unmatched junction bases: 20. Germline V CDR1 and CDR2: LNHNV, YYDKDF (reference sequence). The full variable domain, completed using reference TRBV15 and TRBJ2-5, is DAMVIQNPRYQVTQFGKPVTLSCSQTLNHNVMYWYQQKSSQAPKLLFHYYDKDFNNEADTPDNFQSRRPNTSFCFLDIRSPGLGDTAMYLCATSRGRGTWTSGNTGETQYFGPGTRLLVL.

The chain recombines TRBV7-9 with TRBJ1-2; tentatively, D is TRBD1 (5 bases). Trimming cost V 8 bases and J 4 bases, with 17 bases left between them. Germline V gene lookup returns CDR1 SEHNR and CDR2 FQNEAQ (reference sequence). This CDR3 region has 14 residues. CDR3 in DNA: TGTGCCAGCTCCCTAGGGGCCGACATCTATGGCTACACCTTC. Translated, it gives CASSLGADIYGYTF. Drawing the rest from reference TRBV7-9 and TRBJ1-2, the complete variable domain is DTGVSQNPRHKITKRGQNVTFRCDPISEHNRLYWYRQTLGQGPEFLTYFQNEAQLEKSRLLSDRFSAERPKGSFSTLEIQRTEQGDSAMYLCASSLGADIYGYTFGSGTRLTVV.

This clonotype was observed once. CDR3 nucleotide sequence: TGTGCCAGCAGCTTAGCCTCAGGGCGCGCCACCGGGGAGCTGTTTTTT. Its protein is CASSLASGRATGELFF. The chain links TRBV11-1 to TRBJ2-2; a possible D gene is TRBD1 (5 bases). V was clipped by 0 bases and J by 4 bases, with 12 bases between them. The CDR3 contains 16 residues. In germline, CDR1 is SGHAT, CDR2 FQDESV (reference sequence).

The chain recombines TRBV7-6 with TRBJ2-7, with 10 bases identical to TRBD1. The junction had 1 base not matched to a gene; V was cut back by 0 bases and J by 5 bases. CDR1 and CDR2 (germline): SGHVS, FNYEAQ. This CDR3 has 14 amino acids. In nucleotides, the CDR3 is TGTGCCAGCAGCTTAGCCGGACAGGGGGACGAGCAGTACTTC. It encodes CASSLAGQGDEQYF. Full variable domain (missing parts from reference TRBV7-6 and TRBJ2-7): GAGVSQSPRYKVTKRGQDVALRCDPISGHVSLYWYRQALGQGPEFLTYFNYEAQQDKSGLPNDRFSAERPEGSISTLTIQRTEQRDSAMYRCASSLAGQGDEQYFGPGTRLTVT.

The chain carries TRBV20-1 and TRBJ1-2; 8 bases align to TRBD1. The germline V gene has CDR1 DFQATT and CDR2 SNEGSKA (reference sequence). Unmatched junction bases numbered 10, after V lost 6 bases and J lost 4 bases. The CDR3 is 14 residues long. In DNA form, the CDR3 reads TGCAGTGCACGGACAGGGAGGGAACCCTATGGCTACACCTTC. Protein sequence: CSARTGREPYGYTF.

This chain connects TRBV24-1 to TRBJ1-4; D perhaps matches TRBD1 (6 bases). Germline lookup yields CDR1 KGHDR and CDR2 SFDVKD. Trimming took off 6 bases at V and 8 bases at J, with 15 bases between the two ends. This CDR3 is 14 amino acids long. The CDR3 loop reads CATSQGGGDEKLFF. In DNA, the CDR3 is TGTGCCACCAGTCAAGGGGGGGGCGACGAAAAACTGTTTTTT.

By share of the sample, this clonotype is medium-sized. This rearrangement joins TRBV19 to TRBJ2-2; 10 nucleotides match TRBD2. The CDR3 covers 18 residues. Germline values: CDR1 LNHDA, CDR2 SQIVND (reference sequence). The J segment lost 0 bases and the V segment lost 4 bases, leaving 8 bases of the junction unmatched. DNA of the CDR3: TGTGCCAGTAGTACCCCCTCGACTAGCGGGTCGAACACCGGGGAGCTGTTTTTT. Translating it yields CASSTPSTSGSNTGELFF.

This clonotype was seen more than once but under ten times. This sequence joins TRBV6-2 or TRBV6-3 and TRBJ1-2, with D uncertain. The germline gives CDR1 MNHEY, CDR2 SVGEGT. The V gene lost 2 bases and the J gene lost 5 bases, with 12 bases spanning the gap. The CDR3 length is 14 residues. The CDR3 region is CASSYDRSRYGYTF. The CDR3 DNA reads as TGTGCCAGCAGTTACGACCGATCGAGATATGGCTACACCTTC.

The count of this clonotype is one. A much bigger clone sits one base away, suggesting this may be a read error. The V and J genes are TRBV15 and TRBJ2-1; D unclear. The V end was cut by 0 bases, the J end by 8 bases, with 11 bases between. Germline loops: CDR1 LNHNV, CDR2 YYDKDF (reference sequence). The CDR3 sequence is 14 residues long. The CDR3 reads CATSREDRWYEQFF. The CDR3 DNA reads as TGTGCCACCAGCAGAGAGGACCGCTGGTATGAGCAGTTCTTC.

The rearrangement links TRBV10-3 to TRBJ2-4; no clear D. The J call could be wrong; TRBJ2-1 is a better fit for the DNA end. Germline V gene sequence: CDR1 ENHRY, CDR2 SYGVKD. This CDR3 spans 11 amino acids. The CDR3: CATQDVTEQFF. In DNA, the CDR3 is TGTGCCACTCAAGATGTAACTGAGCAGTTCTTC.

This clonotype was seen only once. J is TRBJ1-6 and V is TRBV5-1; possibly TRBD1 for D (5 bases). This CDR3 is built from 14 residues. The germline CDR1 and CDR2 sequences are SGHRS and YFSETQ. V was pared by 4 bases and J by 7 bases, with 12 bases between. CDR3 sequence: CASSISGGNSPLHF. As DNA, the CDR3 is TGCGCCAGCAGCATCAGTGGGGGAAATTCACCCCTCCACTTT.

The chain combines TRBV7-9 with TRBJ2-1; tentatively, D is TRBD2 (5 bases). Per the germline V gene, CDR1 is SEHNR and CDR2 is FQNEAQ (reference sequence). The CDR3 is made up of 14 amino acids. V lost 5 bases and J 7 bases, leaving 15 bases between the germline ends. The CDR3 loop is CASSTWTGKNEQFF. The CDR3 DNA is TGTGCCAGCAGCACATGGACTGGAAAAAATGAGCAGTTCTTC.

The chain joins TRBV11-1 to TRBJ2-7; 9 bases are a match to TRBD2. This CDR3 is 14 amino acids long. The V gene's germline CDR1 is SGHAT and CDR2 FQDESV (reference sequence). V shed 4 bases and J 7 bases; nucleotides not matched to a gene: 8. The CDR3, as DNA: TGTGCCAGCAGCTCACTAGCGGGCAAAGGGGAGCAGTACTTC. It translates to CASSSLAGKGEQYF.